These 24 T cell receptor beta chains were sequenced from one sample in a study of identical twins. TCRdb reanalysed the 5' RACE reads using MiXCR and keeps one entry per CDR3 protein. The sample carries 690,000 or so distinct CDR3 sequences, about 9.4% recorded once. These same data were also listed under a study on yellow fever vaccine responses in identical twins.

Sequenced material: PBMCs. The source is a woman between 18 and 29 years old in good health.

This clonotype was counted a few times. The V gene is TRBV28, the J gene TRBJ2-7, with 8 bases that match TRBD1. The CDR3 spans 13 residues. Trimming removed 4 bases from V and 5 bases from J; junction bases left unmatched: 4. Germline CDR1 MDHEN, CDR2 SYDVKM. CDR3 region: CASSSSDRDEQYF. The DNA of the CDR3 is TGTGCCAGCAGTTCATCGGACAGGGACGAGCAGTACTTC.

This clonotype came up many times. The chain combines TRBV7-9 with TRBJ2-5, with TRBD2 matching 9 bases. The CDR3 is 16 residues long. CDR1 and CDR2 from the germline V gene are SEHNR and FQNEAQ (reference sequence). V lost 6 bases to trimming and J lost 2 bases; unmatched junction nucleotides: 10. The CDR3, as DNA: TGTGCCAGCAGTCTTTTAGCGGGGGCCCTTCAAGAGACCCAGTACTTC. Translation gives CASSLLAGALQETQYF.

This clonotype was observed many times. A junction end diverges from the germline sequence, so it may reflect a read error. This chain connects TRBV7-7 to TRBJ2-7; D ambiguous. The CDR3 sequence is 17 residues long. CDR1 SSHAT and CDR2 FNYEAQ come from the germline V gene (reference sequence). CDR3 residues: CASSLTFSGLPAYEQYF. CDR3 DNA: TGTGCTAGCAGCCTAACCTTTTCCGGGTTACCCGCCTACGAGCAGTACTTC. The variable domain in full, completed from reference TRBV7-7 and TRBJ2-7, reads GAGVSQSPRYKVTKRGQDVTLRCDPISSHATLYWYQQALGQGPEFLTYFNYEAQPDKSGLPSDRFSAERPEGSISTLTIQRTEQRDSAMYRCASSLTFSGLPAYEQYFGPGTRLTVT.

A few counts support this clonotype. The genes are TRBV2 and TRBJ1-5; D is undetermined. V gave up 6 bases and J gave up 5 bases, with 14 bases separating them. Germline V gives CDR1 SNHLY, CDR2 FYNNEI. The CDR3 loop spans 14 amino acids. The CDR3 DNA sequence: TGTGCCAGCAGCGCCTGGACTGATGATCAGCCCCAGCATTTT. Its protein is CASSAWTDDQPQHF.

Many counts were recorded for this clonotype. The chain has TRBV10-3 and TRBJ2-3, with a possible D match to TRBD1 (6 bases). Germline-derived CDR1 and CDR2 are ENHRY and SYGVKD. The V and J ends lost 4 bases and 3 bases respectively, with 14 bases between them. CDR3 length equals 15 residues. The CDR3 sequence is CAISAGVQGTDTQYF. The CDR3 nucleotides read TGTGCCATCAGTGCTGGGGTCCAGGGGACAGATACGCAGTATTTT.

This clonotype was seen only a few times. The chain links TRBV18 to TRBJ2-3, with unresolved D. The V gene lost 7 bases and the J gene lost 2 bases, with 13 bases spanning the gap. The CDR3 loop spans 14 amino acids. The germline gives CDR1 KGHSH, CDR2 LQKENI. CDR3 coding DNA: TGTGCCAGCTTGAGAGACGCACCCACAGATACGCAGTATTTT. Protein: CASLRDAPTDTQYF.

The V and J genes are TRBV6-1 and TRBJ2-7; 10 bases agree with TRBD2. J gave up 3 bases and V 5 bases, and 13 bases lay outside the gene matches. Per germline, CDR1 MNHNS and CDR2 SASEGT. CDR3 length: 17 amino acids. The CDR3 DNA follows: TGTGCCAGCAGTCCCCCCTTACTAGCGGGATCAGGCTACGAGCAGTACTTC. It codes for CASSPPLLAGSGYEQYF.

The CDR3 DNA is TGTGCCAGCAGAATTCAGGGGGCAGGTTTGATCACCGGGGAGCTGTTTTTT. Translation gives CASRIQGAGLITGELFF. The chain recombines TRBV3-1 with TRBJ2-2, with 8 bases matching TRBD1. V was clipped by 6 bases and J by 4 bases; unmatched bases: 13. Germline-derived CDR1 and CDR2 are LGHDT and YNNKEL (reference sequence). CDR3 size: 17 residues. The entire variable domain, with the rest obtained from reference TRBV3-1 and TRBJ2-2, is as follows: DTAVSQTPKYLVTQMGNDKSIKCEQNLGHDTMYWYKQDSKKFLKIMFSYNNKELIINETVPNRFSPKSPDKAHLNLHINSLELGDSAVYFCASRIQGAGLITGELFFGEGSRLTVL.

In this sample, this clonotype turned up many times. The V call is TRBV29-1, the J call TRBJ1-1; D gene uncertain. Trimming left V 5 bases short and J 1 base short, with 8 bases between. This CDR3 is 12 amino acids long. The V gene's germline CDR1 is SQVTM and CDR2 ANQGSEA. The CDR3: CSVPKRNTEAFF. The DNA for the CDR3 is TGCAGCGTTCCCAAAAGGAACACTGAAGCTTTCTTT.

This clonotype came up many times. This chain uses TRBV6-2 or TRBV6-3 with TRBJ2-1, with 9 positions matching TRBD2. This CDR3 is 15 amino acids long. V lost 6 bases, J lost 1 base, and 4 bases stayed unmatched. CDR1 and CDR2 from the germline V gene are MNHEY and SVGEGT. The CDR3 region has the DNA TGTGCCAGCAGGATTAGCGGGAGATCCTACAATGAGCAGTTCTTC. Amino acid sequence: CASRISGRSYNEQFF.

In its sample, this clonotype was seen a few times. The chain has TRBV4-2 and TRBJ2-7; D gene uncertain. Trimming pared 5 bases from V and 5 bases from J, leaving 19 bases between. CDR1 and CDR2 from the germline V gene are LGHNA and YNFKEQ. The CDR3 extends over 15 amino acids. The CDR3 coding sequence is TGTGCCAGCAGCTCCTCCCCCGTGTGGGTGGACGAGCAGTACTTC. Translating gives CASSSSPVWVDEQYF.

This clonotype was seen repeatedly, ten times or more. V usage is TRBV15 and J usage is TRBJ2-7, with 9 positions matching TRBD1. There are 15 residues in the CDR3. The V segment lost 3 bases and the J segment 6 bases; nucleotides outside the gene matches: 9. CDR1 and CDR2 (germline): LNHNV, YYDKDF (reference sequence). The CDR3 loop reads CATSSTGTGTSEQYF. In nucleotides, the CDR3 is TGTGCCACCAGCAGCACCGGGACAGGGACATCCGAGCAGTACTTC.

The CDR3 sequence is CASSPWRGEGNIQYF. As DNA, the CDR3 is TGCGCCAGCAGCCCATGGAGGGGGGAAGGAAACATTCAGTACTTC. This rearrangement joins TRBV4-1 to TRBJ2-4, with D perhaps matching TRBD1 or TRBD2 (6 bases each). The V gene lost 4 bases and the J gene lost 6 bases, with 16 bases spanning the gap. This CDR3 comprises 15 residues. Germline V gives CDR1 MGHRA, CDR2 YSYEKL.

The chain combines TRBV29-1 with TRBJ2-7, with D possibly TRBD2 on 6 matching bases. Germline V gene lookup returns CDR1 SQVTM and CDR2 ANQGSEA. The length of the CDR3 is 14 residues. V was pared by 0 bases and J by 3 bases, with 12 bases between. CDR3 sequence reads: CSVEERQGGYEQYF. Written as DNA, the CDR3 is TGCAGCGTTGAAGAGCGGCAGGGAGGCTACGAGCAGTACTTC.

The CDR3, as DNA: TGCAGCGTGATGGAGACCCAGTACTTC. Its protein is CSVMETQYF. The chain couples TRBV29-1 to TRBJ2-5; unclear D gene. CDR1 is SQVTM and CDR2 is ANQGSEA in the germline V gene. Trimming removed 6 bases at V and 5 bases at J, with 4 bases between. This CDR3 is built from 9 residues.

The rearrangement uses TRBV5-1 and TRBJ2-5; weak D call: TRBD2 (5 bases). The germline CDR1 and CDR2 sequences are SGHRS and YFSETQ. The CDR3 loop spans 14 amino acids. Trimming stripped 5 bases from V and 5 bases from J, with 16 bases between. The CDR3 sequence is CASRREISTETQYF. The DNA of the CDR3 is TGCGCCAGCAGAAGGGAGATTAGCACGGAGACCCAGTACTTC.

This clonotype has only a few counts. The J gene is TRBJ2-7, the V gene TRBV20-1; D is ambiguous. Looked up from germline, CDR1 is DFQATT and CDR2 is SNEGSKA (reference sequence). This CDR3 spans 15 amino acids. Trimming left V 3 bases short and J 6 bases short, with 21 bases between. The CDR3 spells CSARNQGRASGEQYF. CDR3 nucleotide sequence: TGCAGTGCTAGGAACCAAGGACGGGCTTCCGGCGAGCAGTACTTC.

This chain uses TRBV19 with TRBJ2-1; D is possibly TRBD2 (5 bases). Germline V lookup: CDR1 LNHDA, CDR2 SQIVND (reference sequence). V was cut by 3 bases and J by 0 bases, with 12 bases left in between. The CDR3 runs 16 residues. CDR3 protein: CASSIRDVSSYNEQFF. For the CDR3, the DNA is TGTGCCAGTAGTATCCGGGATGTGAGCTCCTACAATGAGCAGTTCTTC.

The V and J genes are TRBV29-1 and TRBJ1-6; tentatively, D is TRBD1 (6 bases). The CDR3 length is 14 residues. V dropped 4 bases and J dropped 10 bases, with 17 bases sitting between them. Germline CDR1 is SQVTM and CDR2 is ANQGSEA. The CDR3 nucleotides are TGCAGCGTTGGCTCGGGGGCCCAAGGGTCACCCCTCCACTTT. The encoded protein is CSVGSGAQGSPLHF.

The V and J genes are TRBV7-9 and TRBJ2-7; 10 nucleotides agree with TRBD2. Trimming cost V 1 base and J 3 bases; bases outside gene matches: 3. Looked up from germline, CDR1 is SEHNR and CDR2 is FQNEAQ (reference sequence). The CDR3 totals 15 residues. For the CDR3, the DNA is TGTGCCAGCAGCTTAGATCTAGCGGGGGACTACGAGCAGTACTTC. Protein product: CASSLDLAGDYEQYF.

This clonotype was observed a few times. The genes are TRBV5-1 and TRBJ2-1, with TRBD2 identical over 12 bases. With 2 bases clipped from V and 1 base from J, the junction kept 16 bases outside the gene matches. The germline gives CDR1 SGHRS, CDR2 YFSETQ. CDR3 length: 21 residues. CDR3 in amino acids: CASSLFGGRKTSGSSYNEQFF. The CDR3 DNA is TGCGCCAGCAGCTTATTCGGGGGGAGGAAGACTAGCGGGAGTTCCTACAATGAGCAGTTCTTC.

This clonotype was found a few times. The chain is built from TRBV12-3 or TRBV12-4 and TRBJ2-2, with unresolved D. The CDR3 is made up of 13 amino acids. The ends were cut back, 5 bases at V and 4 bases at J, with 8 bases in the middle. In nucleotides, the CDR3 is TGTGCCAGCAGTGGGGTGAGCACCGGGGAGCTGTTTTTT. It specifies CASSGVSTGELFF.

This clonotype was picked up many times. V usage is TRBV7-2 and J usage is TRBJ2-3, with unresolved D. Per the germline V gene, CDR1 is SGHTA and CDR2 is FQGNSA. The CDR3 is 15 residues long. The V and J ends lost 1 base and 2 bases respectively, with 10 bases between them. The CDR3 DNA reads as TGTGCCAGCAGCTTAGTGGGGTGGGACACAGATACGCAGTATTTT. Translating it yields CASSLVGWDTDTQYF.

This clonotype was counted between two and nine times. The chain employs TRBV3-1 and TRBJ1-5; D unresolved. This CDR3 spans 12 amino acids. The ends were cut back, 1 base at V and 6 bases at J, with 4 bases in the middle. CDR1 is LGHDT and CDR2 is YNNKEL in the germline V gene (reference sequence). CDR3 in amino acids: CASSQGVQPQHF. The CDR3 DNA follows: TGTGCCAGCAGCCAAGGGGTTCAGCCCCAGCATTTT. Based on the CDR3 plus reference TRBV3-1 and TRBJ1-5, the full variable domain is DTAVSQTPKYLVTQMGNDKSIKCEQNLGHDTMYWYKQDSKKFLKIMFSYNNKELIINETVPNRFSPKSPDKAHLNLHINSLELGDSAVYFCASSQGVQPQHFGDGTRLSIL.